These 24 T cell receptor beta chains were all obtained from the same sample, sequenced in a study of cytomegalovirus exposure and HLA in healthy donors. The PCR employed 60 Vbeta primers together with 13 Jbeta primers. Only in-frame clones appear in the TCRdb table, and some are missing; sequencing was by immunoSEQ multiplex PCR. The table has 150,000 to 200,000 clones, roughly a tenth seen once. Sequenced input: PBMCs. These receptors were taken from a young woman in good health and CMV-seropositive.

The rearrangement uses TRBV11-2 and TRBJ2-7; D gene unclear. The length of the CDR3 is 15 residues. CDR1 is SGHAT and CDR2 is FQNNGV in the germline V gene. V shed 3 bases and J shed 6 bases, with 18 bases lying between them. The CDR3 region has the DNA TGTGCCAGCAGCTTCCCCTCAAGATCCAACTCCGAGCAGTACTTC. It yields the protein CASSFPSRSNSEQYF. The complete variable domain, with remaining parts taken from reference TRBV11-2 and TRBJ2-7, reads EAGVAQSPRYKIIEKRQSVAFWCNPISGHATLYWYQQILGQGPKLLIQFQNNGVVDDSQLPKDRFSAERLKGVDSTLKIQPAKLEDSAVYLCASSFPSRSNSEQYFGPGTRLTVT.

This clone appeared a few times. This sequence joins TRBV29-1 and TRBJ2-5, with D possibly TRBD2 on 5 matching bases. The CDR3 sequence is 12 residues long. Trimming shortened V by 6 bases and J by 0 bases, and 8 bases separated the two germline ends. Germline V gene sequence: CDR1 SQVTM, CDR2 ANQGSEA. CDR3 loop: CSVREYQETQYF. As DNA, the CDR3 is TGCAGCGTGAGGGAGTACCAAGAGACCCAGTACTTC. Full variable domain (remainder filled in from reference TRBV29-1 and TRBJ2-5): SAVISQKPSRDICQRGTSLTIQCQVDSQVTMMFWYRQQPGQSLTLIATANQGSEATYESGFVIDKFPISRPNLTFSTLTVSNMSPEDSSIYLCSVREYQETQYFGPGTRLLVL.

CDR3 sequence reads: CASSPPTGMNTEAFF. In DNA form, the CDR3 reads TGTGCCAGTAGTCCCCCAACAGGGATGAACACTGAAGCTTTCTTT. The chain carries TRBV19 and TRBJ1-1; weak D call: TRBD1 (6 bases). Germline CDR1 is LNHDA and CDR2 is SQIVND (reference sequence). This CDR3 has 15 residues. Trimming took off 5 bases at V and 0 bases at J, with 13 bases between the two ends.

A note on this clone: This sample also contains other DNA sequences that code for the same CDR3. V usage is TRBV15 and J usage is TRBJ2-1; the D is unclear. V was pared by 0 bases and J by 6 bases, with 3 bases between. The germline gives CDR1 LNHNV, CDR2 YYDKDF (reference sequence). This CDR3 spans 12 amino acids. Here the CDR3 reads CATSRDRNEQFF. CDR3 nucleotide sequence: TGTGCCACCAGCAGAGACCGCAATGAGCAGTTCTTC.

This chain connects TRBV19 to TRBJ1-6; 10 bases map to TRBD1. The CDR3 loop spans 15 amino acids. Germline CDR1 LNHDA, CDR2 SQIVND (reference sequence). Unmatched junction bases numbered 4, after V lost 2 bases and J lost 9 bases. The CDR3 loop is CASSIMGQGSSPLHF. The CDR3 DNA sequence: TGTGCCAGTAGTATAATGGGACAGGGGTCTTCACCCCTCCACTTT.

The genes are TRBV4-2 and TRBJ2-3, with TRBD2 matching over 16 bases. Germline values: CDR1 LGHNA, CDR2 YNFKEQ. The CDR3 is 17 residues long. J gave up 5 bases and V 3 bases, and 5 bases lay outside the gene matches. The CDR3 is CASSQGLAGGPEDTQYF. The CDR3 DNA sequence: TGTGCCAGCAGCCAGGGACTAGCGGGAGGGCCGGAAGATACGCAGTATTTT.

This clone turned up a few times. The chain uses TRBV4-2 and TRBJ1-2, with 9 nucleotides matching TRBD1. CDR1 is LGHNA and CDR2 is YNFKEQ in the germline V gene. This CDR3 spans 14 amino acids. CDR3 bases: TGTGCATGGACAACACAGGGGGCCTTGGTGAGCTACACCTTC. As protein: CAWTTQGALVSYTF.

In its sample, this clone was seen a few times. This chain uses TRBV9 with TRBJ1-4; D is unresolved. V gave up 4 bases and J gave up 10 bases, with 8 bases separating them. The CDR3 runs 11 residues. CDR1 is SGDLS, CDR2 YYNGEE, per germline. CDR3 DNA sequence: TGTGCCAGCAGCTTCGGTGGAAAACTGTTTTTT. Encoded protein: CASSFGGKLFF.

This chain links TRBV10-3 with TRBJ2-5; 13 bases are a match to TRBD2. The CDR3 is made up of 14 amino acids. With V trimmed by 6 bases and J by 5 bases, 3 bases remained unmatched. CDR1 is ENHRY, CDR2 SYGVKD, per germline. In DNA, the CDR3 is TGTGCCATCAGCAGGACTAGCGGGAGTGAGACCCAGTACTTC. It specifies CAISRTSGSETQYF.

V gene TRBV5-4 combines with J gene TRBJ2-7; 10 bases are a match to TRBD2. The CDR3 consists of 16 residues. Trimming removed 3 bases from V and 3 bases from J; junction bases left unmatched: 9. Per germline, CDR1 SGHNT and CDR2 YYREEE (reference sequence). The CDR3 DNA reads TGTGCCAGCAGCTCGGCTACTAGCGGGGATTTCTACGAGCAGTACTTC. Translation gives CASSSATSGDFYEQYF.

The rearrangement links TRBV13 to TRBJ1-1, with 7 positions matching TRBD1. CDR3 length: 15 residues. The V and J ends lost 4 bases and 4 bases, in that order; junction bases with no gene match: 9. Looked up from germline, CDR1 is PRHDT and CDR2 is FYEKMQ (reference sequence). The DNA for the CDR3 is TGTGCCAGCAGCTCTCCAAGGACAGGCGGCACTGAAGCTTTCTTT. This translates into CASSSPRTGGTEAFF.

V usage is TRBV5-8 and J usage is TRBJ1-1; D is uncertain. The CDR3 is 14 amino acids. Trimming removed 1 base from V and 4 bases from J, with 11 bases in between. The germline V gene encodes CDR1 SGHTS and CDR2 YDEGEE. DNA of the CDR3: TGTGCCAGCAGCTTGCCCCGCGGGAGCACTGAAGCTTTCTTT. This sequence encodes CASSLPRGSTEAFF.

This clone has just a few counts. The CDR3 reads CASSRQGEGQPQHF. For the CDR3, the DNA is TGTGCCAGCAGCCGACAGGGTGAGGGACAGCCCCAGCATTTT. The chain couples TRBV9 to TRBJ1-5; 7 positions agree with TRBD1. The CDR3 spans 14 residues. The germline V gene has CDR1 SGDLS and CDR2 YYNGEE. After removal of 4 bases from V and 7 bases from J, the junction contained 8 bases not matched to a gene.

This clone has just a few counts. The gene calls are TRBV2 and TRBJ2-1; D not certain. V lost 7 bases to trimming and J lost 7 bases, with 14 bases between them. The CDR3 totals 13 residues. Germline V lookup: CDR1 SNHLY, CDR2 FYNNEI. The CDR3 spells CASMKNSPNEQFF. The CDR3 bases are TGTGCCAGCATGAAAAACAGCCCAAATGAGCAGTTCTTC. Looking up the rest from reference TRBV2 and TRBJ2-1 gives the full variable domain: EPEVTQTPSHQVTQMGQEVILRCVPISNHLYFYWYRQILGQKVEFLVSFYNNEISEKSEIFDDQFSVERPDGSNFTLKIRSTKLEDSAMYFCASMKNSPNEQFFGPGTRLTVL.

A few counts support this clone. The gene calls are TRBV5-1 and TRBJ1-2; 7 positions match TRBD1. Germline CDR1 reads SGHRS; CDR2 reads YFSETQ. The V gene end was trimmed by 7 bases and the J gene end by 4 bases; junction bases not matched to a gene: 16. The CDR3 totals 16 residues. The CDR3 DNA reads TGCGCCAGCGCCGAAAACTCTGGACAGGTCTCCTATGGCTACACCTTC. This gives the protein CASAENSGQVSYGYTF.

This clone was seen a handful of times. This chain uses TRBV7-2 with TRBJ2-7, with 9 bases fitting TRBD2. Germline CDR1 reads SGHTA; CDR2 reads FQGNSA. CDR3 length: 14 amino acids. V lost 7 bases to trimming and J lost 6 bases; unmatched junction nucleotides: 10. The CDR3 protein is CASTLAGTSFEQYF. The CDR3 DNA is TGTGCCAGCACTTTGGCCGGGACTAGCTTCGAGCAGTACTTC.

This sequence joins TRBV5-4 and TRBJ2-1, with 8 bases identical to TRBD2. The germline CDR1 and CDR2 sequences are SGHNT and YYREEE (reference sequence). The trim removed 0 bases at V and 6 bases at J, leaving 5 bases unmatched. CDR3 length: 15 amino acids. The CDR3, as DNA: TGTGCCAGCAGCTTGGTTAGCGGGATGGGCAATGAGCAGTTCTTC. It yields the protein CASSLVSGMGNEQFF.

V is TRBV30 and J is TRBJ2-6; D is undetermined. CDR3 length equals 13 residues. The V end was cut by 3 bases, the J end by 0 bases, with 3 bases between. Germline CDR1 is GTSNPN and CDR2 is SVGIG (reference sequence). This CDR3 is CAWRSSGANVLTF. Written as DNA, the CDR3 is TGTGCCTGGAGGAGCTCTGGGGCCAACGTCCTGACTTTC.

This clone was picked up a small number of times. The chain employs TRBV4-1 and TRBJ1-1; tentative D call: TRBD1 (6 bases). Germline V gene data show CDR1 as MGHRA and CDR2 as YSYEKL. Trimming removed 5 bases from V and 5 bases from J, with 15 bases in between. This CDR3 has 14 residues. For the CDR3, the DNA is TGCGCCAGCAGCAGCGGGGGGGGGCAAACTGAAGCTTTCTTT. Translation gives CASSSGGGQTEAFF.

The rearrangement joins TRBV30 to TRBJ2-3; D may be TRBD2 (6 bases). The CDR3 is 15 amino acids. CDR1 GTSNPN and CDR2 SVGIG come from the germline V gene (reference sequence). V was pared by 7 bases and J by 5 bases, with 22 bases between. The CDR3 region is CASPRGGIGVDTQYF. In DNA form, the CDR3 reads TGTGCCTCCCCGCGGGGTGGGATTGGTGTAGATACGCAGTATTTT.

The chain links TRBV7-9 to TRBJ2-7, with TRBD2 matching over 8 bases. The CDR3 spans 16 residues. CDR1 SEHNR and CDR2 FQNEAQ come from the germline V gene (reference sequence). The junction had 10 bases not matched to a gene; V was cut back by 3 bases and J by 3 bases. As DNA, the CDR3 is TGTGCCAGCAGCTTTTTTGGGGGAACTAGCGGCTACGAGCAGTACTTC. It yields the protein CASSFFGGTSGYEQYF.

This clone was detected a few times. The gene calls are TRBV6-1 and TRBJ2-7; D call uncertain. Trimming took off 4 bases at V and 3 bases at J, with 16 bases between the two ends. The germline CDR1 and CDR2 sequences are MNHNS and SASEGT. The length of the CDR3 is 15 residues. The CDR3 loop is CASSAALGGFYEQYF. The DNA of the CDR3 is TGTGCCAGCAGTGCGGCCCTAGGTGGGTTCTACGAGCAGTACTTC.

The chain links TRBV19 to TRBJ2-2, with D unresolved. Trimming shortened V by 6 bases and J by 5 bases, and 22 bases separated the two germline ends. The CDR3 has 17 amino acids. Germline V gives CDR1 LNHDA, CDR2 SQIVND (reference sequence). In DNA form, the CDR3 reads TGTGCCAGTAGGACCCAGCATGGTGGGCGATGGACCGGGGAGCTGTTTTTT. This translates into CASRTQHGGRWTGELFF.

The table lists this clone with a few counts. The V gene is TRBV6-5, the J gene TRBJ1-2; 8 positions agree with TRBD1. Germline V lookup: CDR1 MNHEY, CDR2 SVGAGI. The CDR3 runs 16 residues. J was trimmed by 4 bases and V by 4 bases; bases with no gene match: 11. This CDR3 is CASSSTGASPGYGYTF. The CDR3 nucleotides read TGTGCCAGCAGTTCGACAGGGGCCTCCCCTGGCTATGGCTACACCTTC.